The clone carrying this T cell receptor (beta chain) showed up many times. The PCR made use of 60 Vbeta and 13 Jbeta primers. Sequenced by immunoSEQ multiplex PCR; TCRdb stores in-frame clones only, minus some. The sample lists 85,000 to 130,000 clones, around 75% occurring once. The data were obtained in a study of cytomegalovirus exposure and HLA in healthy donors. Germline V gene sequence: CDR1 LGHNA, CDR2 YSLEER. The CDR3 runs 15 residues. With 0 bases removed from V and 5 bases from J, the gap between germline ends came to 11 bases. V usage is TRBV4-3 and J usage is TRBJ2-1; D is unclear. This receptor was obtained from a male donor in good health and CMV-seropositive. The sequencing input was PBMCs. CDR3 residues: CASSQDSWQNNEQFF. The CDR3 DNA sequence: TGCGCCAGCAGCCAAGATTCATGGCAGAACAATGAGCAGTTCTTC.